This T cell receptor (beta chain) originates from a study of T-cell reconstitution after alpha-beta-depleted transplantation in children. This CDR3 has 16 amino acids. The germline V and J ends were trimmed by 1 base and 4 bases, with 17 bases remaining between them. Per germline, CDR1 SGHRS and CDR2 YFSETQ. Library preparation (for TCRbeta) was performed with unique molecular identifiers. TCRdb independently ran MiXCR on the PCR reads; one entry per CDR3 protein. The repertoire has 300,000 to 400,000 distinct CDR3 sequences, 13% of them found once; the top ten carry approximately 4.3%. This receptor was identified in a human donor who donated a stem cell graft to a child with Fanconi anemia. The sample here was PBMCs, taken from the stem cell graft. The chain combines TRBV5-1 with TRBJ1-2, with D uncertain. The CDR3 loop reads CASSLLLQYVTYGYTF. The CDR3 DNA reads as TGCGCCAGCAGCTTGTTGCTACAGTACGTAACCTATGGCTACACCTTC.